Each of the 20 T cell receptor beta chains below was sequenced from the same sample in a study of blood T cell repertoires in COVID-19. Assay: immunoSEQ multiplex PCR; the TCRdb copy retains only in-frame clones and omits some. The data contain approximately 74,000 clones, roughly 90% of them singletons. The sample consisted of peripheral blood. All receptors come from a woman aged 55-70 years with acute or convalescent COVID-19.

V usage is TRBV12-3 or TRBV12-4 and J usage is TRBJ1-3; D is perhaps TRBD1 (6 bases). CDR3 length equals 13 residues. V was pared by 6 bases and J by 5 bases, with 11 bases between. This chain's CDR3 is CASSWTDRNTIYF. In DNA, the CDR3 is TGTGCCAGCAGCTGGACAGATAGAAACACCATATATTTT.

Details on this clone: This same CDR3 is encoded by further DNA sequences in the sample. The chain combines TRBV5-4 with TRBJ1-2; D not certain. CDR3 length: 13 residues. Trimming left V 0 bases short and J 2 bases short, with 5 bases between. From germline, CDR1 is SGHNT and CDR2 YYREEE (reference sequence). The chain's CDR3 is CASSLGGNYGYTF. The CDR3, as DNA: TGTGCCAGCAGCTTGGGAGGGAACTATGGCTACACCTTC.

The gene calls are TRBV7-6 and TRBJ2-5, with TRBD1 as a possible D gene (5 bases). The CDR3 length is 15 residues. CDR1 is SGHVS, CDR2 FNYEAQ, per germline. Trimming cost V 5 bases and J 1 base, with 14 bases left between them. CDR3 nucleotides: TGTGCCAGCAGCCTAGAAGGACACCCCCAAGAGACCCAGTACTTC. It codes for CASSLEGHPQETQYF.

The rearrangement joins TRBV21-1 to TRBJ2-5; TRBD1 reflects the table's D call only, with no check against the DNA. TRBV21-1 is an annotated pseudogene. The CDR3 contains 15 residues. Here the CDR3 DNA reads TGTGCCAGCAGCGTCCGGGACAGGGCCGTAGAGACCCAGTACTTC. Amino acids: CASSVRDRAVETQYF.

The chain links TRBV27 to TRBJ2-3, with 8 bases identical to TRBD2. Germline CDR1 is MNHEY and CDR2 is SMNVEV (reference sequence). V lost 5 bases and J lost 0; bases outside the gene matches: 7. This CDR3 has 16 residues. The CDR3 DNA sequence: TGTGCCAGCAGTGTAGGGACTAGACTAAGCACAGATACGCAGTATTTT. Translating gives CASSVGTRLSTDTQYF.

V and J are TRBV5-5 and TRBJ2-7; 9 nucleotides agree with TRBD1. The CDR3 spans 14 residues. J gave up 2 bases and V 3 bases, and 3 bases lay outside the gene matches. Looked up from germline, CDR1 is SGHKS and CDR2 is YYEKEE (reference sequence). As DNA, the CDR3 is TGTGCCAGCAGCTGGGGACAGGGCCCCTACGAGCAGTACGTC. It encodes CASSWGQGPYEQYV.

The chain links TRBV28 to TRBJ2-1; TRBD1 matches at 9 bases. V shed 0 bases, J shed 6 bases, and the junction held 3 bases outside the gene matches. The CDR3 spans 15 residues. From germline, CDR1 is MDHEN and CDR2 SYDVKM. The CDR3 region is CASSLWDRGPNEQFF. The CDR3 region has the DNA TGTGCCAGCAGTTTATGGGACAGGGGCCCCAATGAGCAGTTCTTC.

The V gene is TRBV13, the J gene TRBJ1-6; D ambiguous. V was trimmed by 5 bases and J by 0 bases, leaving 8 bases between them. Per germline, CDR1 PRHDT and CDR2 FYEKMQ (reference sequence). This CDR3 contains 15 residues. This CDR3 reads CASSPFRSYNSPLHF. The CDR3 DNA follows: TGTGCCAGCAGCCCCTTTCGCTCCTATAATTCACCCCTCCACTTT.

This chain links TRBV12-3 or TRBV12-4 with TRBJ2-7; possible D gene TRBD2, 5 bases. V lost 2 bases and J lost 7, with 12 bases in between. The CDR3 runs 13 residues. The CDR3 reads CASSLRPGGEQYV. The DNA of the CDR3 is TGTGCCAGCAGTTTAAGGCCCGGAGGTGAGCAGTACGTC.

The chain links TRBV5-6 to TRBJ1-2, with D possibly matching TRBD1 (6 bases). The CDR3 contains 13 residues. V was cut by 3 bases and J by 8 bases, with 14 bases left in between. CDR1 and CDR2 (germline): SGHDT, YYEEEE. The CDR3 DNA reads as TGTGCCAGCAGCTACTCAGGGGCGCGGGGCTACACCTTC. This gives the protein CASSYSGARGYTF.

The rearrangement uses TRBV5-1 and TRBJ2-2; no reliable D call. Germline V CDR1 and CDR2: SGHRS, YFSETQ. V was shortened by 5 bases and J by 1 base, with 6 bases between the two germline ends. The CDR3 is 13 residues long. The DNA of the CDR3 is TGCGCCAGCAGACCAGAGAACACCGGGGAGCTGTTTTTT. Protein sequence: CASRPENTGELFF.

This rearrangement joins TRBV6-5 to TRBJ1-1; D perhaps matches TRBD1 (6 bases). The CDR3 has 13 amino acids. CDR1 and CDR2 (germline): MNHEY, SVGAGI. Trimming removed 10 bases at V and 4 bases at J, with 16 bases between. The DNA for the CDR3 is TGTGCCACGCACAGGGATTTTGGCACTGAAGCTTTCTTT. Translated: CATHRDFGTEAFF.

This sequence joins TRBV7-9 and TRBJ1-1; D might be TRBD1 (5 bases). With 7 bases removed from V and 5 bases from J, the gap between germline ends came to 17 bases. Germline CDR1 and CDR2: SEHNR and FQNEAQ (reference sequence). The CDR3 runs to 14 residues. In nucleotides, the CDR3 is TGTGCCAGCAACCGTGGGGGAGGTGGAACTGAAGCTTTCTTT. Encoded protein: CASNRGGGGTEAFF.

The V and J genes are TRBV4-2 and TRBJ2-1; D possibly corresponds to TRBD2 (6 bases). The CDR3 contains 15 residues. Germline V gives CDR1 LGHNA, CDR2 YNFKEQ. V lost 0 bases to trimming and J lost 4 bases, with 10 bases between them. This CDR3 is CASSQERGMYNEQFF. The CDR3 region has the DNA TGTGCCAGCAGCCAAGAACGCGGGATGTACAATGAGCAGTTCTTC.

This clone has only one observation. The chain links TRBV29-1 to TRBJ2-3, with TRBD2 matching 9 bases. Trimming removed 4 bases from V and 2 bases from J; junction bases left unmatched: 10. The CDR3 runs 16 residues. Germline V gene lookup returns CDR1 SQVTM and CDR2 ANQGSEA. The CDR3 sequence: CSVGRGLAGVTDTQYF. In nucleotides, the CDR3 is TGCAGCGTTGGCCGGGGTTTAGCGGGGGTCACAGATACGCAGTATTTT.

This clone was picked up a small number of times. The V call is TRBV5-1, the J call TRBJ1-1; D possibly corresponds to TRBD1 (5 bases). This CDR3 is 14 amino acids long. CDR1 and CDR2 from the germline V gene are SGHRS and YFSETQ. V lost 5 bases, J lost 4 bases, and 15 bases lay in between. The CDR3 loop is CASRGDAGGTEAFF. CDR3 coding DNA: TGCGCCAGCAGGGGGGACGCGGGAGGCACTGAAGCTTTCTTT.

The J gene is TRBJ1-3, the V gene TRBV25-1; maybe TRBD1 (6 bases). Per the germline V gene, CDR1 is MGHDK and CDR2 is SYGVNS. The CDR3 has 16 residues. Trimming left V 3 bases short and J 1 base short, with 13 bases between. CDR3 sequence reads: CASSDPRGLSGNTIYF. CDR3 DNA sequence: TGTGCCAGCAGTGACCCCAGGGGATTGTCTGGAAACACCATATATTTT.

This chain joins TRBV2 and TRBJ2-1; TRBD2 matches 10 bases. The CDR3 totals 15 residues. V dropped 6 bases and J dropped 9; count of bases not matched to a gene: 11. Germline V lookup: CDR1 SNHLY, CDR2 FYNNEI. CDR3 bases: TGTGCCAGCAGCCGGGGGCTAGCGGGAGAAACTGAGCAGTTCTTC. Translating gives CASSRGLAGETEQFF. Supplemented by reference TRBV2 and TRBJ2-1, the full variable domain reads EPEVTQTPSHQVTQMGQEVILRCVPISNHLYFYWYRQILGQKVEFLVSFYNNEISEKSEIFDDQFSVERPDGSNFTLKIRSTKLEDSAMYFCASSRGLAGETEQFFGPGTRLTVL.

The chain uses TRBV3-1 (or the pseudogene TRBV3-2) and TRBJ2-2; D is undetermined. The CDR3 is made up of 14 amino acids. Germline-derived CDR1 and CDR2 are LGHDT and YNNKEL (reference sequence). Trimming pared 0 bases from V and 7 bases from J, leaving 9 bases between. CDR3 coding DNA: TGTGCCAGCAGCCAAGATTACGGAGTCGGGGAGCTGTTTTTT. Its translation is CASSQDYGVGELFF.

The chain links TRBV3-1 (or the pseudogene TRBV3-2) to TRBJ1-2; D remains ambiguous. The germline CDR1 and CDR2 sequences are LGHDT and YNNKEL (reference sequence). The V and J ends lost 3 bases and 4 bases respectively, with 12 bases between them. The CDR3 is 14 amino acids. The CDR3 region is CASSQNSGPYGYTF. CDR3 bases: TGTGCCAGCAGCCAGAACAGCGGACCCTATGGCTACACCTTC.